This TCR beta chain was sequenced during a study of blood T cell repertoires in COVID-19. As for the study in general: Specimens from acute and convalescent COVID-19 originated in the United States, Italy and Spain. The cDNA or gDNA used as material had been derived from T cells, B-cell-depleted T cells, or PBMCs.

Profiling relied on immunoSEQ multiplex PCR, and the TCRdb table lists in-frame clones only, not all of them. The top ten clones hold 2.2% of a sample with 280,000 or so clones, approximately 85% of them seen once. Germline V gene sequence: CDR1 MDHEN, CDR2 SYDVKM. V lost 6 bases and J 8 bases, leaving 16 bases between the germline ends. This CDR3 has 13 amino acids. This TCR came from a man aged 25-40 years who had recovered from COVID-19. The sample was PBMCs or T cells enriched from blood (not recorded which). The genes are TRBV28 and TRBJ1-2; D is possibly TRBD1 (6 bases). In DNA form, the CDR3 reads TGTGCCAGCAGACAAGGACAGAAGAGAGGCTACACCTTC. It is translated as CASRQGQKRGYTF.